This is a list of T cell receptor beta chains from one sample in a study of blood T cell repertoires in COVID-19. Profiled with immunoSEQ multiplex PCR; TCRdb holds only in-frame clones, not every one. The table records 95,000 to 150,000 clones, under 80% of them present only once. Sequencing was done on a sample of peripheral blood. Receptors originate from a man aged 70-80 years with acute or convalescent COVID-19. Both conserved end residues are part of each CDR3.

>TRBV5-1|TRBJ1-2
CASSFDGRSYGYTF
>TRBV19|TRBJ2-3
CASSSSNRGQKDTQYF
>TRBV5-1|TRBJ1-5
CASSLDPGQGSQPQHF
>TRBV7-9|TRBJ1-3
CASSLGVSGGNTIYF
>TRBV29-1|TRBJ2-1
CSVVWRGSYNEQFF
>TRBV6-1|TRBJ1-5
CASSESQGAPQHF
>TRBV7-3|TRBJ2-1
CASSPALAGGTNEQFF
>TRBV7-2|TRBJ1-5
CASTSRVGRDQPQHF
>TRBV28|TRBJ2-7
CASSLGGGASYEQYF
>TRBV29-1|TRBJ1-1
CSAKTGTTLEAFF
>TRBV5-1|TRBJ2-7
CASSKDRVNEQYF
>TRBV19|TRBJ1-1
CASSGGLRFGTGANTEAFF
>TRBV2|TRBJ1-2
CASSQYRDGYTF
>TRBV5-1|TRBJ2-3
CASRTPGLAGGRTDTQYF
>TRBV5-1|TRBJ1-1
CASSLVMNTEAFF
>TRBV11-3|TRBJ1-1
CASSLQGLNTEAFF
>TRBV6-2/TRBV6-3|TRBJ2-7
CASSYTDIRHEQYF
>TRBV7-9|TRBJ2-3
CASSLVAGVTDTQYF
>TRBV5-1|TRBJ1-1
CASYGQTNTEAFF
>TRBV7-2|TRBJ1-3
CASRPGQGFSGNTIYF
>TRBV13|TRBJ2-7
CASSRGQNFYEQYF
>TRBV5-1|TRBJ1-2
CASGSTGDNYGYTF
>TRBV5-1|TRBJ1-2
CASSTTGAQYYGYTF
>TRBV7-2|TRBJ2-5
CASSLQQGRETQYF
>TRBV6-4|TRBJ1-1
CASKEGMNTEAFF
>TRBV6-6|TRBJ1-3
CASNSREAGNTIYF
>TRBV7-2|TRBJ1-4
CASRGREREKLFF